This entry concerns a single TCR beta chain. Its antigen is as yet unknown. The data are from a study of a mutant IDH1 vaccine in newly diagnosed glioma. Time point meaning: week 11, during vaccination. Vaccinated patients received 300 ug of mutant IDH1 20-mer peptide per dose, with topical imiquimod. Between the trimmed V and J ends, which lost 4 bases and 4 bases, there was a span of 10 bases. Germline CDR1 MNHEY, CDR2 SVGAGI. CDR3 length: 14 residues. The method was immunoSEQ multiplex PCR; TCRdb's version includes in-frame clones alone and lacks a portion of them. The data contain around 60,000 clones, 75% to 90% of them singletons.

This sequence originates from a man aged 35 to 55 with glioma. V and J are TRBV6-5 and TRBJ2-2; D uncertain. Here the sequenced sample was PBMCs, taken from a glioma patient whose treatment included an IDH1 peptide vaccine. CDR3 region: CASSFSHTTGELFF. The CDR3 DNA reads TGTGCCAGCAGTTTCTCCCACACCACCGGGGAGCTGTTTTTT.